Below, one T cell receptor (beta chain) is given with its context. The antigen is undetermined. CDR3 length equals 20 residues. Germline V gene sequence: CDR1 MGHRA, CDR2 YSYEKL. This specimen comes from a study of T cells expressing NK-cell markers. Study context: CD3+CD56+NKG2C+, CD3+CD56+NKG2C- and CD3+CD56-NKG2C+ T cells, once sorted, supplied the TCR beta repertoires.

Study-wide findings and caveats: Also leading the CD3+CD56-NKG2C+ fraction in a few donors were these clonotypes. Dominant NKG2C+ clonotype frequencies of about 1.0-7.0% of CD8+ T cells were measured in over five donors.

Generation of TCR beta cDNA was performed by 5'RACE template switching incorporating UMIs. One entry per CDR3 protein, without DNA, is what TCRdb gives after re-calling the 5' RACE reads. The repertoire table contains fewer than 400,000 distinct CDR3 sequences. This TCR was sampled from a woman aged 50 to 60 in good health. Input material: blood T cells: a sorted CD56 or NKG2C T cell subset, CD4+ or CD8+ T cells, or bulk PBMC T cells (not recorded which). V usage is TRBV4-1 and J usage is TRBJ2-1; the TCRdb call, TRBD1, lacks DNA for checking. This CDR3 is CASSQLIRDRSQPNPNEQFF.